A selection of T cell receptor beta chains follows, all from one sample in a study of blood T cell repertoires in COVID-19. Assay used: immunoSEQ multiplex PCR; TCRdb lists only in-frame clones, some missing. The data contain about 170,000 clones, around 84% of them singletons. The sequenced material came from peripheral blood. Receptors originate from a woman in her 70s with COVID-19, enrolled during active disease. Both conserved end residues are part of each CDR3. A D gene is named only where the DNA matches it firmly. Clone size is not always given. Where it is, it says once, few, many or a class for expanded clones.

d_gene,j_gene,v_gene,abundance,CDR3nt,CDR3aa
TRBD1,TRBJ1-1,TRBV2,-,TGTGCCACCCGACTCCCGGGACAGTCTGAAGCTTTCTTT,CATRLPGQSEAFF
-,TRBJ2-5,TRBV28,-,TGTGCCAGCAGTCCCGGTCTCCTAGCGCAAAAGAGGGAGACCCAGTACTTC,CASSPGLLAQKRETQYF
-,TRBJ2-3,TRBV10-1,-,TGCGCCAGCAGTGAGGGGCTCGCGGGGCGCACAGATACGCAGTATTTT,CASSEGLAGRTDTQYF
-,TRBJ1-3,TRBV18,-,TGTGCCAGCTCACTCCCGGGGTTCTCTGGAAACACCATATATTTT,CASSLPGFSGNTIYF
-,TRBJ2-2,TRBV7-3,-,TGTGCCAGCAGCTTAAATTCCGCGAACACCGGGGAGCTGTTTTTT,CASSLNSANTGELFF
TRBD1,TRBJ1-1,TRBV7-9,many,TGTGCCAGCAGCCGGACAGGGGCGACCGCCGGAGGAGAAGCTTTCTTT,CASSRTGATAGGEAFF
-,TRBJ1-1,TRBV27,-,TGTGCCAGCAGTTTAGGGGACTATAGGAACACTGAAGCTTTCTTT,CASSLGDYRNTEAFF
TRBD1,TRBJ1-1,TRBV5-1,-,TGCGCCAGCAGCCCCCGGACAGGGGCGGGGACTGAAGCTTTCTTT,CASSPRTGAGTEAFF
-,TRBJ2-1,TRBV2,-,TGTGCCAGCAGGGCCCGGGGATCCTCTTACAATGAGCAGTTCTTC,CASRARGSSYNEQFF
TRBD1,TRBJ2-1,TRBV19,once,TGTGCCAGTAGCCGGGACAGGACTAATGAGCAGTTCTTC,CASSRDRTNEQFF
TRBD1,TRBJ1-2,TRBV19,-,TGTGCCAGTGTGACAGGGGTCGGTGGCTACACCTTC,CASVTGVGGYTF
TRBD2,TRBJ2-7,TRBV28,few,TGTGCCAGCCGGGGGGGAGGGAGCTCCTACGAGCAGTACTTC,CASRGGGSSYEQYF
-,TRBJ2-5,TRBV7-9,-,TGTGCCAGCAGCTTAGCGGCTTCCAGGCAGGGAGAGACCCAGTACTTC,CASSLAASRQGETQYF
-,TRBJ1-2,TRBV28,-,TGTGCCAGCAGTTCCCCAGGCCTCGGCTACACCTTC,CASSSPGLGYTF
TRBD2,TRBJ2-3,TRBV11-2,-,TGTGCCAGCAGTCCTAGCGGGGGGGGCCCCGATACGCAGTATTTT,CASSPSGGGPDTQYF
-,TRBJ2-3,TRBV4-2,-,TGTGCCAGCAGCCAAGACCAAGGCGGGAGAGGGGGAGATACGCAGTATTTT,CASSQDQGGRGGDTQYF
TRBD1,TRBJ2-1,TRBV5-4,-,TGTGCCAGCAGGCTCCGAGAGGGGGCATCTGTTGAGCAGTTCTTC,CASRLREGASVEQFF
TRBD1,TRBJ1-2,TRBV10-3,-,TGTGCCATCAGTGAAGATTACAGGGGGGGGAATTATGGCTACACCTTC,CAISEDYRGGNYGYTF